This T cell receptor (beta chain) was retrieved from a study of T-cell reconstitution after alpha-beta-depleted transplantation in children (dated by TCRdb to about 2016). Looking at the study overall: T-cell immune reconstitution after TCRalphabeta/CD19-depleted allogeneic hematopoietic cell transplantation in children was quantitatively tracked in the study by means of TCR repertoire profiling.

As regards this clonotype: This clone's antigen is unknown. No quality values exist for individual bases; no much larger clone is one base distant.

The receptor library was made with PCR. The sequencer listed for this sample is Illumina HiSeq 2500. Molecular barcoding was employed in the preparation of TCR libraries, with unique molecular identifiers being used to normalize TCRbeta repertoire quantification. The public reads were reprocessed in TCRdb via fastp at Q25 and MiXCR, keeping in-frame beta chains. Identical CDR3 protein sequences are pooled into one entry, listed with their most common genes and DNA. The sample records some 390,000 distinct CDR3 sequences, about a fifth of which are singletons. The leading ten clones occupy over 3.5% of the sample. The CDR3 holds 12 amino acids from the cysteine to the phenylalanine. The entry retains the CDR3 DNA only, 36 bases that are in frame from base 1. V is pared back by 4 bases and J by 1 base, with 4 bases lying between the germline termini.

The chain joins TRBV12-3 or TRBV12-4 to TRBJ1-1, with an unclear D gene assignment. The TCR was taken from a human donor who donated a stem cell graft to a child with acute myeloid leukemia. Here the sequenced sample was PBMCs from the stem cell graft donor, taken from the stem cell graft. Here the CDR3 is given as CASSWANTEAFF. The DNA reads TGTGCCAGCAGTTGGGCGAACACTGAAGCTTTCTTT.